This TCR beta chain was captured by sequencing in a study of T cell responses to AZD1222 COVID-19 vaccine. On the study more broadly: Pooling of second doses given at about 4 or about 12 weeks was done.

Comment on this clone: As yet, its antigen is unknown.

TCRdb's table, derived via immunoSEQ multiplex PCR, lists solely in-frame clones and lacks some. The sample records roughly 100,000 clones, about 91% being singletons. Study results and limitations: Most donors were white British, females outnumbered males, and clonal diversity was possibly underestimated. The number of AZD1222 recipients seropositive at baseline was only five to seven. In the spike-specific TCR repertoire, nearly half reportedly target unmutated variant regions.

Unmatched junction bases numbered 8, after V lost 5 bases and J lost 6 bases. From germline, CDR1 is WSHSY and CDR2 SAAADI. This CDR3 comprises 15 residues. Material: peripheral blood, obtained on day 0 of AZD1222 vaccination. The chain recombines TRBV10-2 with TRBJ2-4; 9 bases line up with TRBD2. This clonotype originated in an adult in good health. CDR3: CASSRSGGVSNIQYF. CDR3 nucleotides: TGCGCCAGCAGTCGTAGCGGGGGAGTCTCAAACATTCAGTACTTC.